This TCR beta chain was obtained from a study of blood T cells in healthy people across ages. With a J-beta primer mix and a sample-barcoded 5' primer, a second PCR ran 7 to 11 cycles. Via MiXCR, TCRdb re-called the 5' RACE reads, giving one row per CDR3 protein. In the table there are 1.5 million to 2 million distinct CDR3 sequences, 28% of which are singletons. CDR3 length: 14 residues. With V trimmed by 6 bases and J by 7 bases, 12 bases remained unmatched. Germline lookup yields CDR1 SGDLS and CDR2 YYNGEE. The sample holds a few counts of this clonotype. Peripheral blood, roughly 11 milliliters per donor, was collected.

This TCR was sampled from a woman aged 25-40 years in good health. Sequences were obtained from blood. The chain uses TRBV9 and TRBJ1-2; TRBD1 aligns across 7 bases. CDR3 sequence: CASTKQTGPGGYTF. The CDR3 DNA sequence: TGTGCCAGCACGAAACAGACAGGGCCGGGTGGCTACACCTTC.